This is a list of T cell receptor beta chains from one sample in a study of human T cells and chemical hapten exposure. TCRdb itself ran the RACE reads through MiXCR, one entry per CDR3 protein. The table records 42,000 or so distinct CDR3 sequences, about 8.9% of them present only once. The specimen comprised whole blood, sampled in connection with sensitization to the hapten diphenylcyclopropenone (DPC). The source of these receptors is a woman aged 40-49 years with alopecia areata. Some clones in this sample may be carry-over from other donors' samples. Both conserved end residues are part of each CDR3. D genes are given only for firm matches. Rows may omit the clone size; those that give it use once, few, many or a size class.

>TRBV28|NA|NA|TRBJ1-5
TGTGCCAGCCAAATCGGTGATCAGCCCCAGCATTTT
CASQIGDQPQHF
>TRBV3-1|TRBD2|NA|TRBJ2-7
TGTGCCAGCAGCCAAGGTCTGAGAACTAGCGGGGGGAGGTCCTACGAGCAGTACTTC
CASSQGLRTSGGRSYEQYF
>TRBV5-1|NA|many|TRBJ1-5
TGCGCCAGCAGCCCACTAGGGGGGCTGGCAAATCAGCCCCAGCATTTT
CASSPLGGLANQPQHF
>TRBV6-1|TRBD1|many|TRBJ1-1
TGTGCCAGCAGTGCCGCTACAGGGGTAGAAGCTTTCTTT
CASSAATGVEAFF
>TRBV20-1|NA|NA|TRBJ1-3
TGCAGTGCGAACAGGGAGTCTGGAAACACCATATATTTT
CSANRESGNTIYF
>TRBV5-1|NA|few|TRBJ1-2
TGCGCCAGCAGTCCCGACATGGGCTATGGCTACACCTTC
CASSPDMGYGYTF
>TRBV27|NA|many|TRBJ1-4
TGTGCCAGCAGTTTTTCCTTGGACACAACTAATGAAAAACTGTTTTTT
CASSFSLDTTNEKLFF
>TRBV7-6|NA|many|TRBJ2-6
TGTGCCAGCAGCTTAGAGCCTGGGGCCAACGTCCTGACTTTC
CASSLEPGANVLTF
>TRBV4-2|NA|many|TRBJ2-3
TGTGCCAGCAGCCAAGATTTGGATACGCAGTATTTT
CASSQDLDTQYF
>TRBV29-1|TRBD1|few|TRBJ1-6
TGCAGCGTTAGACAGGGGAATTCACCCCTCCACTTT
CSVRQGNSPLHF
>TRBV6-5|NA|many|TRBJ2-3
TGTGCCAGCAGTTACGCGACAGACCTAGATACGCAGTATTTT
CASSYATDLDTQYF
>TRBV11-2|TRBD2|NA|TRBJ2-1
TGTGCCAGCAGCTTAGATCTCCGGGAGGGTGAGCAGTTCTTC
CASSLDLREGEQFF
>TRBV29-1|TRBD2|many|TRBJ2-7
TGCAGCGTCAACCCTAAGGACCGATCCGAGCGGGGGACCTCCTACGAGCAGTACTTC
CSVNPKDRSERGTSYEQYF
>TRBV27|NA|many|TRBJ1-2
TGTGCCAGCAGTCCTACAGGCCTGCACTATGGCTACACCTTC
CASSPTGLHYGYTF
>TRBV20-1|TRBD1|few|TRBJ2-5
TGCAGTGCCAACAGGTGGGGCACCCCGGGACAGCAAGAGACCCAGTACTTC
CSANRWGTPGQQETQYF
>TRBV5-1|NA|NA|TRBJ2-1
TGCGCCAGCAGCTTAGGGAGCTCCTACAATGAGCAGTTCTTC
CASSLGSSYNEQFF
>TRBV7-2|NA|medium-sized|TRBJ2-1
TGTGCCAGCAGCTCCCGGGACATGCAGCGCAATGAGCAGTTCTTC
CASSSRDMQRNEQFF
>TRBV7-9|TRBD2|many|TRBJ2-5
TGTGCCAGCAGCTTAGGAGCGGGGCCCGAGACCCAGTACTTC
CASSLGAGPETQYF
>TRBV7-9|TRBD1|few|TRBJ2-5
TGTGCCAGCAGCTTCCTTAACTGGACAGGGAAGGTAGAGACCCAGTACTTC
CASSFLNWTGKVETQYF
>TRBV7-9|NA|many|TRBJ1-1
TGTGCCAGCAGCTTTACGCAGGGGATTACTGAAGCTTTCTTT
CASSFTQGITEAFF
>TRBV12-5|TRBD1|many|TRBJ1-5
TGTGCTAGTGGCCCAGACAGGGGTCAGAATCAGCCCCAGCATTTT
CASGPDRGQNQPQHF
>TRBV12-3/TRBV12-4|NA|medium-sized|TRBJ1-6
TGTGCCAGCAGTTTCGGGTCACCCCTCCACTTT
CASSFGSPLHF
>TRBV2|TRBD1|many|TRBJ1-6
TGTGCCAGCGAGGACAGGGCTTCACCCCTCCACTTT
CASEDRASPLHF
>TRBV4-2|NA|many|TRBJ1-1
TGTGCCAGCAGCCAAGTTGGCATGTTGAACACTGAAGCTTTCTTT
CASSQVGMLNTEAFF
>TRBV7-2|TRBD1|NA|TRBJ2-6
TGTGCCAGCAGCCGGGACAGGGGAAGCTCTGGGGCCAACGTCCTGACTTTC
CASSRDRGSSGANVLTF
>TRBV20-1|NA|few|TRBJ2-5
TGCAGTGCTAGGACGAGGGTCGGTGTAGGATCCCAAGAGACCCAGTACTTC
CSARTRVGVGSQETQYF
>TRBV9|NA|NA|TRBJ2-1
TGTGCCAGCAGCGTAACCGCTGGGAATGAGCAGTTCTTC
CASSVTAGNEQFF
>TRBV5-1|NA|many|TRBJ1-1
TGCGCCAGCAGCTCCACTGCGTTTATGAACACTGAAGCTTTCTTT
CASSSTAFMNTEAFF
>TRBV30|NA|many|TRBJ2-5
TGTGCCTGGACCATCGGACAGACAGCCCAAGAGACCCAGTACTTC
CAWTIGQTAQETQYF
>TRBV7-8|NA|many|TRBJ1-6
TGTGCCAGCAGCTTACATTCACCCCTCCACTTT
CASSLHSPLHF
>TRBV4-1|NA|many|TRBJ2-7
TGCGCCAGCAGCCAAGCGGGGAGTGCCTACGAGCAGTACTTC
CASSQAGSAYEQYF
>TRBV9|NA|NA|TRBJ2-7
TGTGCCAGCAAAGGGCCCGGACGCTACGAGCAGTACTTC
CASKGPGRYEQYF
>TRBV5-1|TRBD1|many|TRBJ2-7
TGCGCCAGCAGCTTCGGGACAGGGGAGTACGAGCAGTACTTC
CASSFGTGEYEQYF